This T cell receptor beta chain was obtained from a study of human T cells and chemical hapten exposure. Overall study: Per-sample TCR yield variation was attributed mainly to small pooled library volume differences. Whole-study findings and limits: Clustering by CDR3 similarity yielded significantly more large clusters from expanded TCRs than controls.

In its sample, this clonotype was seen a few times. Its specificity is unknown. MiXCR was run by TCRdb on the RACE reads, yielding one entry per CDR3 protein. The profile covers around 77,000 distinct CDR3 sequences, with approximately 9.4% appearing a single time and approximately 3% taken by the ten largest. This CDR3 is built from 14 residues. V lost 4 bases and J 4 bases, leaving 14 bases between the germline ends. Germline-derived CDR1 and CDR2 are MNHNY and SVGAGI (reference sequence). Time point: patch test 1, 2 weeks after DPC sensitization. Treatment reported: therapeutic diphenylcyclopropenone sensitization with weekly scalp DPC. Unfractionated whole blood yielded the extracted total RNA.

The specimen was whole blood, collected in connection with sensitization to the hapten diphenylcyclopropenone (DPC). This receptor was obtained from a middle-aged woman with alopecia areata. Some clones in this sample may be carry-over from other donors' samples. The J gene is TRBJ2-7, the V gene TRBV6-6; D may be TRBD1 (6 bases). The CDR3 nucleotides read TGTGCCAGCAGTTCCCACAGGGCCCGGTACGAGCAGTACTTC. It encodes CASSSHRARYEQYF.